The T cell receptor beta chain under discussion was sequenced for a study of tumor-infiltrating lymphocytes in glioblastoma multiforme. Study-level results: T cells were not sorted into functional subsets. Detected clone frequencies may not reflect cell counts, being RNA-based.

TCRB libraries came from RNA via three nested multiplex PCR rounds. TCRB-specific cDNA synthesis used 0.4 to 0.55 ug of total RNA. One entry per CDR3 protein results from TCRdb running MiXCR on the multiplex PCR reads. Of about 9,200 distinct CDR3 sequences in the sample, just over 65% were seen once. Germline values: CDR1 SGHVS, CDR2 FQNEAQ. The CDR3 is made up of 13 amino acids. Only one count was recorded for this clonotype. As yet, its antigen is unknown. One end of the junction does not line up with germline, which may come from a read error. Sequenced input: brain tumor tissue. This rearrangement joins TRBV7-8 to TRBJ1-2; D gene unclear. This TCR was sampled from a male donor with glioblastoma. CDR3 in DNA: TGTGCCAGCAGCGATCTTCTTATATCTGGCTACATCTTC. Its translation is CASSDLLISGYIF.